This paragraph reports one TCR beta chain. Its antigen is not known. This record comes from a study of a mutant IDH1 vaccine in newly diagnosed glioma. Time point indicated: baseline, week 1 (first vaccination visit). Treatment meaning: pre-vaccination baseline after standard-of-care therapy. The CDR3 contains 13 residues. The J segment lost 6 bases and the V segment lost 2 bases, leaving 2 bases of the junction unmatched. Looked up from germline, CDR1 is SGHRS and CDR2 is YFSETQ. Measured with immunoSEQ multiplex PCR; TCRdb has only the in-frame clones, and not every one. The table has about 32,000 clones, 82% seen once. Overall study findings and caveats: Any relationship between pseudoprogression and changes in top peripheral T cell clonotypes seemed absent.

The sequence was collected from a man in his thirties or forties with glioma. Source: PBMCs, taken from a glioma patient treated with radiotherapy, temozolomide or both. The rearrangement joins TRBV5-1 to TRBJ1-2; 9 bases align to TRBD1. The CDR3 DNA reads TGCGCCAGCAGCTTATGGACAGGGGATGGCTACACCTTC. It is translated as CASSLWTGDGYTF.